This TCR beta chain was sequenced in a study of T cell responses to AZD1222 COVID-19 vaccine. Findings and limits, study-wide: Sampled repertoires all dated from after the peak T cell response.

The CDR3 spans 15 residues. V lost 1 base and J 8 bases, leaving 15 bases between the germline ends. CDR1 is SGHTA and CDR2 is FQGNSA in the germline V gene. For this clone: Its antigen is unknown.

Repertoires were generated with immunoSEQ multiplex PCR, while TCRdb's copy carries only in-frame clones and drops some. The table includes 100,000 to 150,000 clones, about 88% detected once. The rearrangement uses TRBV7-2 and TRBJ2-1; D ambiguous. This clonotype originated in an adult in good health. The sample consisted of peripheral blood, taken on day 0 of AZD1222 vaccination. CDR3 DNA sequence: TGTGCCAGCAGCTTAGTCGGCGGAACTTCAGATGAGCAGTTCTTC. Protein sequence: CASSLVGGTSDEQFF.